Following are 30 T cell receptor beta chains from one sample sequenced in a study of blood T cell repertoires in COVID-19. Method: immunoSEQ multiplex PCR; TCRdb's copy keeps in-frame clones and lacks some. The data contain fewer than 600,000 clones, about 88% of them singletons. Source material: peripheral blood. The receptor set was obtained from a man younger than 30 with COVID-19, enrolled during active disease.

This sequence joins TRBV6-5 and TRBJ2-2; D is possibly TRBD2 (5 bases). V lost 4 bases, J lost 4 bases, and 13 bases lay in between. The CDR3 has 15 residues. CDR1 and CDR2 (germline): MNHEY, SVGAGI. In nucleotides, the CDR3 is TGTGCCAGCAGTTTAGACCGGGGTCGCACCGGGGAGCTGTTTTTT. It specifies CASSLDRGRTGELFF.

The CDR3 coding sequence is TGTGCCAGCACTAGGGACAGGGGAGGCACTGAAGCTTTCTTT. Its translation: CASTRDRGGTEAFF. The genes are TRBV28 and TRBJ1-1, with TRBD1 matching 10 bases. In germline, CDR1 is MDHEN, CDR2 SYDVKM. The trim removed 7 bases at V and 4 bases at J, leaving 6 bases unmatched. CDR3 length equals 14 residues.

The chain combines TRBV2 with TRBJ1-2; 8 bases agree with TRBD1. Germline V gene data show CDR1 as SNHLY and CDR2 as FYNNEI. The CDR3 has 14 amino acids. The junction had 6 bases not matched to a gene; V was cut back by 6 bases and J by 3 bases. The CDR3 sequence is CASRAGGEDYGYTF. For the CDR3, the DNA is TGTGCCAGCAGGGCAGGGGGCGAAGACTATGGCTACACCTTC. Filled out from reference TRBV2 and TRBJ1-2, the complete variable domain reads EPEVTQTPSHQVTQMGQEVILRCVPISNHLYFYWYRQILGQKVEFLVSFYNNEISEKSEIFDDQFSVERPDGSNFTLKIRSTKLEDSAMYFCASRAGGEDYGYTFGSGTRLTVV.

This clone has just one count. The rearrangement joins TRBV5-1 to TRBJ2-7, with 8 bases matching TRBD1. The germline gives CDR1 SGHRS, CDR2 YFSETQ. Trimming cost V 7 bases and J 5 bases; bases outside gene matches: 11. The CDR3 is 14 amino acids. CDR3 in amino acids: CASPSGQGANEQYF. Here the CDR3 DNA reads TGCGCCAGCCCAAGTGGGCAGGGGGCCAACGAGCAGTACTTC.

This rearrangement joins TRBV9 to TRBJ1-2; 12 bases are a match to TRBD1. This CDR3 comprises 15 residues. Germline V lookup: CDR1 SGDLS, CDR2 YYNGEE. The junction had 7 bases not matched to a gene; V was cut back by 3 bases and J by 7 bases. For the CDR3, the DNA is TGTGCCAGCAGCGCGGCCGGGACAGGGGGCTTTGGCTACACCTTC. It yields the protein CASSAAGTGGFGYTF.

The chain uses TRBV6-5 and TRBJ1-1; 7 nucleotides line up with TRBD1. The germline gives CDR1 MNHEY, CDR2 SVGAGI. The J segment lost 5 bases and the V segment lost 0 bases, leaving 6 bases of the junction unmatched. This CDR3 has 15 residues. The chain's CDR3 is CASSYSRGRKTEAFF. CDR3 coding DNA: TGTGCCAGCAGTTACTCGAGGGGGCGCAAAACTGAAGCTTTCTTT.

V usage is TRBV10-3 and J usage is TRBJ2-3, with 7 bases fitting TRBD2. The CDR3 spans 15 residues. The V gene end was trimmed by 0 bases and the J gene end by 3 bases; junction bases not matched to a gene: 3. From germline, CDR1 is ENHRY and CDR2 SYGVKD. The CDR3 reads CAISESVGGTDTQYF. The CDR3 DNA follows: TGTGCCATCAGTGAGTCCGTGGGAGGGACAGATACGCAGTATTTT.

CDR3 sequence: CATSIRGKNIQYF. DNA of the CDR3: TGTGCCACCAGTATCCGGGGTAAAAACATTCAGTACTTC. This chain connects TRBV24-1 to TRBJ2-4; a weak D match, TRBD2 (5 bases). Germline CDR1 and CDR2: KGHDR and SFDVKD. The CDR3 runs 13 residues. Trimming cost V 6 bases and J 4 bases, with 9 bases left between them.

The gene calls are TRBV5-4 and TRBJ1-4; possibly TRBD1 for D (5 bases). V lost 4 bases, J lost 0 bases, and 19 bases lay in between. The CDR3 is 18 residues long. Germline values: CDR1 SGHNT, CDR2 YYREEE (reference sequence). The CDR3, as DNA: TGTGCCAGCAGCCCGGGGGGGGTGGAGGGCGCAACTAATGAAAAACTGTTTTTT. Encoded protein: CASSPGGVEGATNEKLFF.

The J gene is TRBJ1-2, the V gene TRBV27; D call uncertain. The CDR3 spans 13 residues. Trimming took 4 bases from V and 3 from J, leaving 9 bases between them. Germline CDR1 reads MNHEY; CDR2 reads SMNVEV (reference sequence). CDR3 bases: TGTGCCAGCAGTTCCCGGGGAGACTATGGCTACACCTTC. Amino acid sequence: CASSSRGDYGYTF.

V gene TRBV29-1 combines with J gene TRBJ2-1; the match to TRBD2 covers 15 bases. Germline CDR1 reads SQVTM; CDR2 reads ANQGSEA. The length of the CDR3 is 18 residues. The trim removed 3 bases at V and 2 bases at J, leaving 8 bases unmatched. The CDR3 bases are TGCAGCGTTGACCGAGGGGGACTAGCGGGAGGCCCCTACAATGAGCAGTTCTTC. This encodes CSVDRGGLAGGPYNEQFF.

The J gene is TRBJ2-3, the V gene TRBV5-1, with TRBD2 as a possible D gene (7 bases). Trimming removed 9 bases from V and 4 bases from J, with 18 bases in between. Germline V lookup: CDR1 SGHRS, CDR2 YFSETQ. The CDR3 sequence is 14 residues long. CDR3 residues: CATSPGGGPDTQYF. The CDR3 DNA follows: TGCGCCACCTCCCCCGGCGGGGGCCCAGATACGCAGTATTTT.

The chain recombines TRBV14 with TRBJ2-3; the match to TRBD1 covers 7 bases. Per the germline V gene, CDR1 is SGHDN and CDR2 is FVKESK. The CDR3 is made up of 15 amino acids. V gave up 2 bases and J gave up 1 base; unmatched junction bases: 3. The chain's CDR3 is CASSQWDSGTDTQYF. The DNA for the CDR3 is TGTGCCAGCAGCCAATGGGACAGCGGCACAGATACGCAGTATTTT.

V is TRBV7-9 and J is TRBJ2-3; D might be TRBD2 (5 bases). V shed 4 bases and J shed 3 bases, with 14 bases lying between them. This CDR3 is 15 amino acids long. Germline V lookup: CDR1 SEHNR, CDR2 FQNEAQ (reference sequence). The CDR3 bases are TGTGCCAGCAGCTCCTTTACGGGCGGGACAGATACGCAGTATTTT. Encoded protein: CASSSFTGGTDTQYF.

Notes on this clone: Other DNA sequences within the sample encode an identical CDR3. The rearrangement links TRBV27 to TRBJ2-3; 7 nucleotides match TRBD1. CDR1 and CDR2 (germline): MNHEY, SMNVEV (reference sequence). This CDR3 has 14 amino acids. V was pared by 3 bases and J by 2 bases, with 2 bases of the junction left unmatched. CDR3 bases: TGTGCCAGCAGTTTCAGGGGGTCCACAGATACGCAGTATTTT. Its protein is CASSFRGSTDTQYF.

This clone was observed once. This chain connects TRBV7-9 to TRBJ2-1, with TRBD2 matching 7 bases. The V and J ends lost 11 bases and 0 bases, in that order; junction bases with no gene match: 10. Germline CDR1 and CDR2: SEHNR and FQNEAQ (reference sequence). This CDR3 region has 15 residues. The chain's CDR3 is CAGLEWDASYNEQFF. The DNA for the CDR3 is TGTGCCGGACTAGAATGGGACGCCTCCTACAATGAGCAGTTCTTC.

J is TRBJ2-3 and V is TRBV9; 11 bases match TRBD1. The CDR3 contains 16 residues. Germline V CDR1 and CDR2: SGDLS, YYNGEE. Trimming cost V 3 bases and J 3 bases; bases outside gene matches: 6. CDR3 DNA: TGTGCCAGCAGCGAACCCCGGGACAGGGGGACAGATACGCAGTATTTT. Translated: CASSEPRDRGTDTQYF.

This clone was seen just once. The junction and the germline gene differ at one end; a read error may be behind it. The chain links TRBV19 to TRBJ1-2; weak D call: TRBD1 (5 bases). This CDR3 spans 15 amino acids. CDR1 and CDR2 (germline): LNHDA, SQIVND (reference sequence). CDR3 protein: CASTSRRGGNYGHTF. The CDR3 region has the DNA TGTGCCAGTACCTCCCGACGGGGGGGTAACTATGGCCACACCTTC.

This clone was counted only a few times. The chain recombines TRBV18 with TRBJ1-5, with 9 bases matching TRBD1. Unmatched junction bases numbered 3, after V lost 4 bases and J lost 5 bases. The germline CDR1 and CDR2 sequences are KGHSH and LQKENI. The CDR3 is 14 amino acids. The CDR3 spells CASSLTGGHQPQHF. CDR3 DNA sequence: TGTGCCAGCTCACTGACAGGGGGGCATCAGCCCCAGCATTTT. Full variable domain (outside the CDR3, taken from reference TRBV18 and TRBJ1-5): NAGVMQNPRHLVRRRGQEARLRCSPMKGHSHVYWYRQLPEEGLKFMVYLQKENIIDESGMPKERFSAEFPKEGPSILRIQQVVRGDSAAYFCASSLTGGHQPQHFGDGTRLSIL.

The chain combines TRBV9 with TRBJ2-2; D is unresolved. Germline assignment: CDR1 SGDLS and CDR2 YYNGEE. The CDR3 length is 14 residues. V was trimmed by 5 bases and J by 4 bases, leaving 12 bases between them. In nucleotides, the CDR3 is TGTGCCAGCAGTGTCGGAGTGGCCACCGGGGAGCTGTTTTTT. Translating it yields CASSVGVATGELFF.

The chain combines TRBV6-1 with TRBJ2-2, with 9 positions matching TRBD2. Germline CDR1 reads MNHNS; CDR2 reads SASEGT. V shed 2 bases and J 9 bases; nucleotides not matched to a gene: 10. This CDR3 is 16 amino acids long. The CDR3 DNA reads TGTGCCAGCAGTGAACTGGGCGGGGGGGAATACAGGGAGCTGTTTTTT. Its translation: CASSELGGGEYRELFF.

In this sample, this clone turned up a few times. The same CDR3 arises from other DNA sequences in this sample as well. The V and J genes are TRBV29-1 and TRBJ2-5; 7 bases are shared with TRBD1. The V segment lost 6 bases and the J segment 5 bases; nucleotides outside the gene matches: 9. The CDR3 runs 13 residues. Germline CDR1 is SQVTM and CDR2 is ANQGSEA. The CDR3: CSVARQGQETQYF. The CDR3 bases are TGCAGCGTCGCCCGACAGGGCCAGGAGACCCAGTACTTC. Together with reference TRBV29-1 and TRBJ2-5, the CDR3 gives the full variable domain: SAVISQKPSRDICQRGTSLTIQCQVDSQVTMMFWYRQQPGQSLTLIATANQGSEATYESGFVIDKFPISRPNLTFSTLTVSNMSPEDSSIYLCSVARQGQETQYFGPGTRLLVL.

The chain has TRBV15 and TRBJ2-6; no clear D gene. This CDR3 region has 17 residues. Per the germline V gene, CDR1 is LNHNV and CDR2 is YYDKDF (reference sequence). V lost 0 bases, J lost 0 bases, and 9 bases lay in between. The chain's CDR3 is CATSRDSRFSGANVLTF. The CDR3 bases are TGTGCCACCAGCAGAGATTCGCGGTTCTCTGGGGCCAACGTCCTGACTTTC.

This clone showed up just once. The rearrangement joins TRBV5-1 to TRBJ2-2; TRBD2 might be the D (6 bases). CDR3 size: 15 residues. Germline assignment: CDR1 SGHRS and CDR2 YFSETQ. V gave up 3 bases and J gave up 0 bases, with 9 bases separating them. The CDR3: CASSWRDPNTGELFF. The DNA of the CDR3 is TGCGCCAGCAGCTGGAGGGATCCGAACACCGGGGAGCTGTTTTTT.

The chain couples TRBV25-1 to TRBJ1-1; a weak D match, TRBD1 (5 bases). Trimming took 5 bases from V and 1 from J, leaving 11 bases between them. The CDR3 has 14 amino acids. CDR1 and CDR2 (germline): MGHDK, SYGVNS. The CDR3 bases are TGTGCCAGCAGTCTAACAGGTGGGAACACTGAAGCTTTCTTT. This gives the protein CASSLTGGNTEAFF.

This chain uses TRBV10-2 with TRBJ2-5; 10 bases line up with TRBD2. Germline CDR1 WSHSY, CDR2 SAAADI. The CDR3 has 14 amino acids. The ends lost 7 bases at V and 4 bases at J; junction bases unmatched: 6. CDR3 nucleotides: TGCGCCAGCAAGTCTAGCGGGGGAGGAGAGACCCAGTACTTC. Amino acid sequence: CASKSSGGGETQYF.

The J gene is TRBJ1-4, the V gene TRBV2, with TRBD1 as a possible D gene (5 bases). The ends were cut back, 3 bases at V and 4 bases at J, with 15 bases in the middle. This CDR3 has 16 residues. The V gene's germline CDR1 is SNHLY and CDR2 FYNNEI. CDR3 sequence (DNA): TGTGCCAGCAGTGACTCGGGGGTAGCGGTTAATGAAAAACTGTTTTTT. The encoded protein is CASSDSGVAVNEKLFF.

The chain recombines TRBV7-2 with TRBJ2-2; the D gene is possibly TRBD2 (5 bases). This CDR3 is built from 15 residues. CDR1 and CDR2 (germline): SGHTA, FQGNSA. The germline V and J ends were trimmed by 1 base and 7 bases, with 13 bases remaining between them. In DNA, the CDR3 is TGTGCCAGCAGCTTAGGGGGTTCTAGCATCGGGGAGCTGTTTTTT. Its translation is CASSLGGSSIGELFF.

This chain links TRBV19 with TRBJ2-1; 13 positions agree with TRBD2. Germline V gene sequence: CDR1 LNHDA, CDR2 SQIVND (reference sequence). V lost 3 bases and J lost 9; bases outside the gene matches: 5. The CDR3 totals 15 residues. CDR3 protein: CASSITSGRGSEQFF. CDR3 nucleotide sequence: TGTGCCAGTAGTATCACTAGCGGGAGGGGTAGTGAGCAGTTCTTC.

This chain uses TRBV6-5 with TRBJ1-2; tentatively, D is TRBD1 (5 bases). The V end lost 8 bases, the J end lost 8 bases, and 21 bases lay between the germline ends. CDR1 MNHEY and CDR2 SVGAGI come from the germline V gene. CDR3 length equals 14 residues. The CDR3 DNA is TGTGCCAGCTGGGCTAGGGGCCTCTCGCGAGGCTACACCTTC. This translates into CASWARGLSRGYTF.